These 3 T cell receptor beta chains originate from one sample sequenced in a study of T-cell memory formation after mild COVID-19. TCRdb used MiXCR to reprocess the 5' RACE reads, holding one entry per CDR3 protein. The repertoire holds about 610,000 distinct CDR3 sequences, with roughly 17% as singletons. Sequencing used PBMCs or a T cell subset sorted from them (not recorded which). The receptors stem from an adult woman who had mild COVID-19 (a few samples of this study predate the infection). Cell type and time point are not known.

This clonotype was seen a handful of times. This chain uses TRBV7-8 with TRBJ2-3; 12 nucleotides line up with TRBD2. Per germline, CDR1 SGHVS and CDR2 FQNEAQ. The J segment lost 3 bases and the V segment lost 0 bases, leaving 4 bases of the junction unmatched. The CDR3 has 17 amino acids. CDR3 nucleotide sequence: TGTGCCAGCAGCTTAGCGAGAACTAGCGGGAGGACAGATACGCAGTATTTT. Translation gives CASSLARTSGRTDTQYF.

This clonotype was seen at least ten times. CDR3 loop: CATSDLYGPGRNEQFF. The CDR3 DNA reads as TGTGCCACCAGTGATTTGTATGGGCCTGGGCGGAATGAGCAGTTCTTC. The rearrangement joins TRBV24-1 to TRBJ2-1; D not certain. Germline V lookup: CDR1 KGHDR, CDR2 SFDVKD. There are 16 residues in the CDR3. Trimming took 0 bases from V and 7 from J, leaving 15 bases between them.

The table lists this clonotype with a few counts. The genes are TRBV12-3 or TRBV12-4 and TRBJ1-2; TRBD1 matches at 7 bases. This CDR3 is 13 amino acids long. V shed 2 bases and J 13 bases; nucleotides not matched to a gene: 10. The CDR3 is CASSLIGGSFRTF. The CDR3 DNA sequence: TGTGCCAGCAGTTTAATAGGGGGCTCCTTTCGCACCTTC.